The clone carrying this TCR beta chain was counted only a few times. CDR1 and CDR2 from the germline V gene are LGHDT and YNNKEL (reference sequence). With V trimmed by 4 bases and J by 3 bases, 6 bases remained unmatched. CDR3 length: 14 residues. This sample was included in a study of blood T cell repertoires in COVID-19. Study background: Sites in the United States, Italy and Spain provided acute and convalescent COVID-19 samples. In each case, the material was cDNA or gDNA derived from T cells, B-cell-depleted T cells, or PBMCs.

Source study methods: Reference gene primer amplification yielded estimated nucleated cell counts. TCRdb's table, derived via immunoSEQ multiplex PCR, lists solely in-frame clones and lacks some. The V and J calls and clone size come from that table; D and trimming were worked out from the DNA. The profile shows about 110,000 clones, 65% to 80% of them singletons. The sequenced sample was peripheral blood. The V call is TRBV3-1 (or the pseudogene TRBV3-2), the J call TRBJ2-7, with 7 nucleotides matching TRBD1. The clonotype originates from a woman in her forties with acute or convalescent COVID-19. DNA for the CDR3: TGTGCCAGCAGCCGCGACAGGGTGGGCTACGAGCAGTACTTC. Its translation: CASSRDRVGYEQYF.